This T cell receptor beta chain is drawn from a study of shared clonotypes between healthy human individuals. Findings and caveats of the study: Clonotypes shared by all four donors outscored non-shared clonotypes in generation probability.

With respect to this clone: Its antigen is not identified.

The CDR3 totals 13 residues. With 5 bases removed from V and 4 bases from J, the gap between germline ends came to 8 bases. Germline loops: CDR1 SGHTA, CDR2 FQGTGA. Produced via immunoSEQ multiplex PCR; TCRdb's table is partial and in-frame only. Altogether roughly 1,000,000 clones are present, approximately 80% being singletons, with the ten largest covering around 0.6%. A CD45RA-negative memory subset and a CD45RA+ naive subset were separated from the CD4+ cells. The chain has TRBV7-3 and TRBJ1-4; D gene ambiguous. The sequencing input was memory CD4+ T cells from PBMCs. Stated subset: CD45RA-negative fraction. This TCR came from a man between 18 and 29 years old in good health. Some clones in this sample may be carry-over from other donors' samples. CDR3 amino acids: CASSRERNEKLFF. DNA of the CDR3: TGTGCCAGCAGCCGGGAACGTAATGAAAAACTGTTTTTT.